Below are 28 T cell receptor beta chains sequenced from a single sample in a study of shared clonotypes between healthy human individuals. Using immunoSEQ multiplex PCR, the repertoire was profiled, and TCRdb retains in-frame clones only, with some absent. The table shows some 200,000 clones, with 65% to 80% occurring only once. The sequenced sample was memory CD4+ T cells sorted from blood. Described subset: CD45RA-negative fraction. The receptors derive from a man in his thirties or forties in good health.

This chain joins TRBV11-2 and TRBJ2-3; TRBD2 aligns across 11 bases. Trimming removed 2 bases from V and 5 bases from J; junction bases left unmatched: 6. The CDR3 is made up of 16 amino acids. Germline CDR1 SGHAT, CDR2 FQNNGV. CDR3 loop: CASSLQTSGSGDTQYF. CDR3 bases: TGTGCCAGCAGCTTACAAACTAGCGGGAGCGGAGATACGCAGTATTTT.

This clone was seen a few times. The chain uses TRBV19 and TRBJ1-1; no reliable D call. This CDR3 has 14 residues. Germline CDR1 is LNHDA and CDR2 is SQIVND (reference sequence). Trimming stripped 5 bases from V and 4 bases from J, with 14 bases between. The CDR3: CASSLSGLGTEAFF. CDR3 DNA sequence: TGTGCCAGTAGTTTGTCGGGGTTGGGCACTGAAGCTTTCTTT. The full variable domain, completed using reference TRBV19 and TRBJ1-1, is DGGITQSPKYLFRKEGQNVTLSCEQNLNHDAMYWYRQDPGQGLRLIYYSQIVNDFQKGDIAEGYSVSREKKESFPLTVTSAQKNPTAFYLCASSLSGLGTEAFFGQGTRLTVV.

The genes are TRBV5-7 and TRBJ2-7; 13 bases are a match to TRBD2. TRBV5-7 is an open reading frame whose function is uncertain. After removal of 3 bases from V and 2 bases from J, the junction contained 5 bases not matched to a gene. The CDR3 spans 16 residues. Here the CDR3 reads CASSWGLAGQTYEQYF. The CDR3 DNA reads as TGTGCCAGCAGCTGGGGACTAGCGGGACAGACCTACGAGCAGTACTTC.

The chain recombines TRBV29-1 with TRBJ2-1; 12 nucleotides align to TRBD2. The CDR3 extends over 15 amino acids. V trimming: 6 bases; J trimming: 4 bases; junction bases outside the gene matches: 7. Germline assignment: CDR1 SQVTM and CDR2 ANQGSEA. For the CDR3, the DNA is TGCAGCGTAGCGACTAGCGGGAGTGCATACAATGAGCAGTTCTTC. This gives the protein CSVATSGSAYNEQFF.

This sequence joins TRBV5-8 and TRBJ2-7; the match to TRBD1 covers 9 bases. The CDR3 extends over 14 amino acids. Trimming cost V 4 bases and J 2 bases; bases outside gene matches: 4. Germline lookup yields CDR1 SGHTS and CDR2 YDEGEE. CDR3 bases: TGTGCCAGCAGCGTTCGACAGGGGGCCTACGAGCAGTACTTC. Translation: CASSVRQGAYEQYF.

This clone was recorded a few times. This sequence joins TRBV11-3 and TRBJ2-1; 10 bases line up with TRBD2. The CDR3 runs to 16 residues. V lost 3 bases to trimming and J lost 7 bases; unmatched junction nucleotides: 9. Germline V gene data show CDR1 as SGHNT and CDR2 as YENEEA. The CDR3 region has the DNA TGTGCCAGCAGCTTGGTTGGGACTAGCGTTCTGAATGAGCAGTTCTTC. Protein product: CASSLVGTSVLNEQFF.

This chain connects TRBV10-3 to TRBJ2-2; unclear D gene. With 2 bases removed from V and 1 base from J, the gap between germline ends came to 11 bases. Germline V CDR1 and CDR2: ENHRY, SYGVKD. There are 16 residues in the CDR3. CDR3 DNA sequence: TGTGCCATCAGTGAGATTTCGAGCGAGAACACCGGGGAGCTGTTTTTT. Translation gives CAISEISSENTGELFF.

The chain joins TRBV18 to TRBJ1-2; 7 bases are shared with TRBD1. The germline CDR1 and CDR2 sequences are KGHSH and LQKENI. Germline trimming cut 1 base from V and 7 bases from J; bases unmatched to any gene: 15. This CDR3 has 17 amino acids. CDR3 sequence (DNA): TGTGCCAGCTCACCACGCTCTGCCCAGGGGGACCTTGGTGGCTACACCTTC. It codes for CASSPRSAQGDLGGYTF.

This chain links TRBV9 with TRBJ2-7; D is undetermined. The germline V and J ends were trimmed by 0 bases and 0 bases, with 10 bases remaining between them. The CDR3 contains 15 residues. The germline V gene encodes CDR1 SGDLS and CDR2 YYNGEE. The DNA for the CDR3 is TGTGCCAGCAGCGTAGAGGGATCCAACTCCTACGAGCAGTACTTC. Translating gives CASSVEGSNSYEQYF. Full variable domain (remainder filled in from reference TRBV9 and TRBJ2-7): DSGVTQTPKHLITATGQRVTLRCSPRSGDLSVYWYQQSLDQGLQFLIQYYNGEERAKGNILERFSAQQFPDLHSELNLSSLELGDSALYFCASSVEGSNSYEQYFGPGTRLTVT.

This chain connects TRBV10-1 to TRBJ2-7; D is unclear. Germline V lookup: CDR1 WNHNN, CDR2 SYGVQD (reference sequence). V was shortened by 2 bases and J by 4 bases, with 21 bases between the two germline ends. CDR3 length: 17 residues. The chain's CDR3 is CASSEALGSAHLYEQYF. The CDR3 DNA is TGCGCCAGCAGTGAGGCCTTGGGATCGGCCCACCTTTACGAGCAGTACTTC.

V and J are TRBV2 and TRBJ1-5; no clear D. Germline values: CDR1 SNHLY, CDR2 FYNNEI. V was shortened by 2 bases and J by 3 bases, with 8 bases between the two germline ends. The CDR3 has 14 residues. The CDR3 here is CASSEYSSNQPQHF. The CDR3 region has the DNA TGTGCCAGCAGTGAATACTCGTCCAATCAGCCCCAGCATTTT.

The chain carries TRBV6-1 and TRBJ2-7; TRBD2 is a possible D gene (5 bases). V was cut by 6 bases and J by 0 bases, with 12 bases left in between. The CDR3 covers 14 residues. Looked up from germline, CDR1 is MNHNS and CDR2 is SASEGT. CDR3 nucleotide sequence: TGTGCCAGCAGCCTAGCAGTTAGCTCCTACGAGCAGTACTTC. It specifies CASSLAVSSYEQYF.

V usage is TRBV19 and J usage is TRBJ2-1, with 10 positions matching TRBD2. V shed 5 bases and J 9 bases; nucleotides not matched to a gene: 10. The germline V gene encodes CDR1 LNHDA and CDR2 SQIVND (reference sequence). The CDR3 is made up of 15 amino acids. The CDR3 loop is CASSFLAGDFGEQFF. CDR3 DNA: TGTGCCAGTAGTTTCCTAGCGGGAGACTTTGGTGAGCAGTTCTTC.

The chain employs TRBV11-2 and TRBJ1-5; no definite D call. The length of the CDR3 is 14 residues. Germline CDR1 reads SGHAT; CDR2 reads FQNNGV. V gave up 4 bases and J gave up 9 bases, with 16 bases separating them. CDR3 sequence (DNA): TGTGCCAGCAGCTCCGGAGTCCGACGATCGCCCCAGCATTTT. Translating gives CASSSGVRRSPQHF.

The V call is TRBV9, the J call TRBJ2-3; 7 bases line up with TRBD2. The CDR3 totals 15 residues. With V trimmed by 0 bases and J by 4 bases, 5 bases remained unmatched. Per the germline V gene, CDR1 is SGDLS and CDR2 is YYNGEE. For the CDR3, the DNA is TGTGCCAGCAGCGTAGAGGAGGGAGGGCCAGATACGCAGTATTTT. Residues: CASSVEEGGPDTQYF.

This clone was seen only once. This chain uses TRBV29-1 with TRBJ2-3; 9 bases fit TRBD1. In germline, CDR1 is SQVTM, CDR2 ANQGSEA. The CDR3 length is 20 residues. V shed 7 bases and J 0 bases; nucleotides not matched to a gene: 23. The CDR3 region has the DNA TGCAGCGCGACAGGGGGAGAATCCAAGAGCGGGAAAACTAGCACAGATACGCAGTATTTT. It is translated as CSATGGESKSGKTSTDTQYF.

The chain combines TRBV7-2 with TRBJ1-2, with D maybe TRBD1 (5 bases). Trimming stripped 3 bases from V and 0 bases from J, with 8 bases between. Germline V CDR1 and CDR2: SGHTA, FQGNSA. The CDR3 is 14 residues long. CDR3: CASSFGTSNYGYTF. CDR3 bases: TGTGCCAGCAGCTTTGGGACTTCTAACTATGGCTACACCTTC.

The chain has TRBV7-2 and TRBJ2-5, with a tentative D call TRBD2 (6 bases). Germline CDR1 reads SGHTA; CDR2 reads FQGNSA. The ends were cut back, 5 bases at V and 4 bases at J, with 17 bases in the middle. This CDR3 spans 15 amino acids. Written as DNA, the CDR3 is TGTGCCAGCAGCCCGAGGGCCGGGGGAGTAGAGACCCAGTACTTC. This sequence encodes CASSPRAGGVETQYF.

The chain carries TRBV6-1 and TRBJ1-5, with D tentatively TRBD1 (5 bases). The germline V and J ends were trimmed by 2 bases and 7 bases, with 15 bases remaining between them. CDR1 and CDR2 (germline): MNHNS, SASEGT. The CDR3 contains 15 residues. DNA of the CDR3: TGTGCCAGCAGTGAATCCTTGTCGGGACGACAGCCCCAGCATTTT. Translating gives CASSESLSGRQPQHF.

This clone has more than one count but fewer than ten. V is TRBV11-3 and J is TRBJ2-1, with 8 bases lining up with TRBD2. J was trimmed by 12 bases and V by 4 bases; bases with no gene match: 8. From germline, CDR1 is SGHNT and CDR2 YENEEA. The CDR3 runs 13 residues. Here the CDR3 DNA reads TGTGCCAGCAGCTCGGGGGGGCGCGGTTCGCAGTTCTTC. The encoded protein is CASSSGGRGSQFF.

The gene calls are TRBV7-2 and TRBJ2-7; D is perhaps TRBD2 (6 bases). V lost 1 base to trimming and J lost 1 base, with 17 bases between them. Germline V CDR1 and CDR2: SGHTA, FQGNSA. The CDR3 runs 17 residues. The CDR3 here is CASSLVGYGTQSYEQYF. The CDR3 DNA sequence: TGTGCCAGCAGCTTAGTAGGTTACGGGACTCAATCCTACGAGCAGTACTTC.

V and J are TRBV28 and TRBJ2-7; 7 bases are shared with TRBD1. Germline-derived CDR1 and CDR2 are MDHEN and SYDVKM. The ends lost 5 bases at V and 1 base at J; junction bases unmatched: 11. The CDR3 is made up of 16 amino acids. This chain's CDR3 is CASSTDRDLPSYEQYF. In DNA form, the CDR3 reads TGTGCCAGCAGTACCGACAGGGATTTACCATCCTACGAGCAGTACTTC.

The chain employs TRBV18 and TRBJ2-1; TRBD2 aligns across 11 bases. The CDR3 is 14 amino acids. V trimming: 0 bases; J trimming: 13 bases; junction bases outside the gene matches: 5. The germline V gene has CDR1 KGHSH and CDR2 LQKENI. The DNA for the CDR3 is TGTGCCAGCTCACCACCGTCTAGCGGGAGGAGACAGTTCTTC. Translating it yields CASSPPSSGRRQFF.

The V call is TRBV27, the J call TRBJ2-1, with D unresolved. Trimming took 2 bases from V and 12 from J, leaving 14 bases between them. Germline V gene data show CDR1 as MNHEY and CDR2 as SMNVEV (reference sequence). The CDR3 spans 13 residues. The CDR3 nucleotides read TGTGCCAGCAGTTTAGGCCTAGGGCGACGGCAGTTCTTC. It encodes CASSLGLGRRQFF.

This clone was observed a few times. The V gene is TRBV4-1, the J gene TRBJ2-1; no clear D gene. Germline loops: CDR1 MGHRA, CDR2 YSYEKL. The CDR3 has 16 amino acids. V dropped 0 bases and J dropped 4 bases, with 13 bases sitting between them. Here the CDR3 reads CASSQDVVSRYNEQFF. The CDR3 coding sequence is TGCGCCAGCAGCCAAGACGTAGTGTCTAGGTACAATGAGCAGTTCTTC.

CDR3 protein: CASSELLGKAFF. The CDR3 DNA reads TGTGCCAGCAGTGAGCTACTGGGGAAAGCTTTCTTT. V is TRBV25-1 and J is TRBJ1-1, with D unresolved. Per the germline V gene, CDR1 is MGHDK and CDR2 is SYGVNS. The V gene lost 3 bases and the J gene lost 9 bases, with 11 bases spanning the gap. The CDR3 runs to 12 residues.

Only a few counts were recorded for this clone. The chain couples TRBV4-3 to TRBJ2-1; tentative D call: TRBD1 (6 bases). Germline assignment: CDR1 LGHNA and CDR2 YSLEER. The CDR3 is 14 amino acids. Trimming removed 5 bases from V and 4 bases from J, with 12 bases in between. As DNA, the CDR3 is TGCGCCAGCAGCGCTGACGGGACATACAATGAGCAGTTCTTC. It specifies CASSADGTYNEQFF.

The CDR3 DNA reads TGTGCCAGCAGTTACTCGGAAGGATTGAAGCAGTACTTC. Amino acids: CASSYSEGLKQYF. The chain recombines TRBV6-5 with TRBJ2-7; no reliable D call. The germline V gene encodes CDR1 MNHEY and CDR2 SVGAGI. The V and J ends lost 0 bases and 8 bases respectively, with 11 bases between them. This CDR3 is built from 13 residues.